The 23 T cell receptor beta chains listed next were all sequenced from one sample in a study of shared clonotypes between healthy human individuals. Only in-frame clones appear in the TCRdb table, and some are missing; sequencing was by immunoSEQ multiplex PCR. Found here are about 360,000 clones, around 79% of them singletons; the top ten hold 10%. The specimen sequenced was memory CD4+ T cells sorted from blood. As for subset: CD45RA-negative fraction. These receptors were collected from a man aged 25 to 45 in good health.

The chain recombines TRBV28 with TRBJ1-2; 7 bases line up with TRBD1. Per the germline V gene, CDR1 is MDHEN and CDR2 is SYDVKM. V shed 5 bases and J 4 bases; nucleotides not matched to a gene: 10. This CDR3 comprises 15 residues. The CDR3 sequence is CASSRTTGVTYGYTF. CDR3 bases: TGTGCCAGCAGTAGAACAACAGGGGTGACCTATGGCTACACCTTC.

This clone was counted a single time. Other DNA sequences from this sample encode an identical CDR3 as well. The chain carries TRBV2 and TRBJ1-5, with D perhaps TRBD1 (5 bases). This CDR3 region has 14 residues. Trimming removed 2 bases at V and 6 bases at J, with 11 bases between. Germline CDR1 and CDR2: SNHLY and FYNNEI. CDR3 protein: CASSESRGIQPQHF. CDR3 sequence (DNA): TGTGCCAGCAGTGAAAGTCGGGGGATTCAGCCCCAGCATTTT.

J is TRBJ1-2 and V is TRBV19, with TRBD1 matching over 12 bases. Trimming took 3 bases from V and 5 from J; bases not matched to a gene: 4. Germline lookup yields CDR1 LNHDA and CDR2 SQIVND (reference sequence). CDR3 size: 15 residues. The CDR3: CASSMGTGGKYGYTF. The CDR3 DNA sequence: TGTGCCAGTAGTATGGGGACAGGGGGCAAGTATGGCTACACCTTC.

The rearrangement uses TRBV5-4 and TRBJ2-3; unclear D gene. There are 14 residues in the CDR3. V dropped 3 bases and J dropped 2 bases, with 10 bases sitting between them. CDR1 is SGHNT and CDR2 is YYREEE in the germline V gene (reference sequence). CDR3 region: CASSSRFVTDTQYF. CDR3 nucleotides: TGTGCCAGCAGCTCCCGATTTGTCACAGATACGCAGTATTTT.

The chain joins TRBV6-8 to TRBJ2-5, with D possibly being TRBD1 (5 bases). Per germline, CDR1 MNHGY and CDR2 SAAAGT. The CDR3 is 12 amino acids. Trimming removed 8 bases at V and 6 bases at J, with 13 bases between. In DNA, the CDR3 is TGTGCCAGCCCCCCAGGGCCGAAGACCCAGTACTTC. Translated: CASPPGPKTQYF.

This clone showed up just once. The chain employs TRBV6-1 and TRBJ2-3; either TRBD1 or TRBD2 may supply D (5 bases each). Trimming pared 4 bases from V and 3 bases from J, leaving 17 bases between. The CDR3 contains 16 residues. Germline values: CDR1 MNHNS, CDR2 SASEGT. Here the CDR3 reads CASSAQGRFGTDTQYF. CDR3 in DNA: TGTGCCAGCAGTGCCCAGGGACGGTTTGGAACAGATACGCAGTATTTT.

The J gene is TRBJ2-1, the V gene TRBV27; D may be TRBD1 or TRBD2 (5 bases each). The CDR3 consists of 14 residues. CDR1 and CDR2 from the germline V gene are MNHEY and SMNVEV (reference sequence). Between the trimmed V and J ends, which lost 5 bases and 2 bases, there was a span of 10 bases. The CDR3 nucleotides read TGTGCCAGCAGTGGACAACTAGCCTACAATGAGCAGTTCTTC. This codes for CASSGQLAYNEQFF.

Worth noting for this clone: This sample includes further DNA sequences coding for the same CDR3. V is TRBV6-1 and J is TRBJ1-1, with D unresolved. This CDR3 contains 13 residues. V lost 3 bases and J 1 base, leaving 6 bases between the germline ends. Germline values: CDR1 MNHNS, CDR2 SASEGT. The CDR3 protein is CASSDRRNTEAFF. CDR3 coding DNA: TGTGCCAGCAGTGATAGGAGGAACACTGAAGCTTTCTTT.

This chain connects TRBV5-1 to TRBJ2-1; tentative D call: TRBD1 (5 bases). The CDR3 sequence is 14 residues long. Trimming removed 4 bases from V and 2 bases from J, with 10 bases in between. CDR1 is SGHRS and CDR2 is YFSETQ in the germline V gene. CDR3 protein: CASSPMTAYNEQFF. DNA of the CDR3: TGCGCCAGCAGCCCCATGACAGCCTACAATGAGCAGTTCTTC.

This chain joins TRBV29-1 and TRBJ1-4; no clear D gene. Germline CDR1 is SQVTM and CDR2 is ANQGSEA. CDR3 length equals 13 residues. Trimming cost V 5 bases and J 8 bases, with 15 bases left between them. This chain's CDR3 is CSVQRMEGEKLFF. Written as DNA, the CDR3 is TGCAGCGTTCAACGGATGGAGGGCGAAAAACTGTTTTTT.

The chain uses TRBV5-1 and TRBJ2-2; 7 bases are a match to TRBD1. CDR1 is SGHRS, CDR2 YFSETQ, per germline. V lost 3 bases to trimming and J lost 2 bases; unmatched junction nucleotides: 4. CDR3 length: 15 amino acids. The CDR3 DNA reads as TGCGCCAGCAGCTCTGGACAGGCTAACACCGGGGAGCTGTTTTTT. This encodes CASSSGQANTGELFF.

With respect to this clone: Additional DNA sequences in this sample encode the identical CDR3. The chain recombines TRBV5-5 with TRBJ1-1; TRBD1 agrees at 9 bases. CDR1 and CDR2 from the germline V gene are SGHKS and YYEKEE (reference sequence). This CDR3 is built from 14 residues. Trimming cost V 1 base and J 5 bases; bases outside gene matches: 3. Here the CDR3 reads CASSLTGGETEAFF. The CDR3 coding sequence is TGTGCCAGCAGCTTGACAGGGGGCGAAACTGAAGCTTTCTTT.

V is TRBV29-1 and J is TRBJ2-3; 10 bases line up with TRBD2. With V trimmed by 6 bases and J by 8 bases, 5 bases remained unmatched. This CDR3 region has 12 residues. Per germline, CDR1 SQVTM and CDR2 ANQGSEA. The DNA for the CDR3 is TGCAGCGTACTTAGCGGGGGGTCTACGCAGTATTTT. Its translation: CSVLSGGSTQYF.

The chain couples TRBV4-1 to TRBJ2-7; possibly TRBD2 for D (6 bases). Germline CDR1 is MGHRA and CDR2 is YSYEKL. The CDR3 is 15 residues long. V lost 0 bases, J lost 5 bases, and 14 bases lay in between. Written as DNA, the CDR3 is TGCGCCAGCAGCCAAGACCCCCGGGACTTCCACGAGCAGTACTTC. It specifies CASSQDPRDFHEQYF.

This clone was recorded a few times. The genes are TRBV11-3 and TRBJ2-3, with 8 bases lining up with TRBD2. CDR3 length: 14 amino acids. Germline lookup yields CDR1 SGHNT and CDR2 YENEEA. The junction had 5 bases not matched to a gene; V was cut back by 4 bases and J by 5 bases. The CDR3 bases are TGTGCCAGCAGCTCGATGACTAGCGTAGATACGCAGTATTTT. This codes for CASSSMTSVDTQYF.

V gene TRBV9 combines with J gene TRBJ2-1; D is undetermined. From germline, CDR1 is SGDLS and CDR2 YYNGEE. CDR3 size: 13 residues. Trimming pared 0 bases from V and 7 bases from J, leaving 8 bases between. The CDR3 sequence: CASSVGTQNEQFF. In nucleotides, the CDR3 is TGTGCCAGCAGCGTAGGGACCCAGAATGAGCAGTTCTTC.

This chain joins TRBV2 and TRBJ2-1, with 7 bases identical to TRBD2. The CDR3 covers 15 residues. V trimming: 5 bases; J trimming: 0 bases; junction bases outside the gene matches: 4. Germline V CDR1 and CDR2: SNHLY, FYNNEI. The CDR3 here is CASSKGGSSYNEQFF. The CDR3 coding sequence is TGTGCCAGCAGTAAAGGCGGGAGCTCCTACAATGAGCAGTTCTTC.

The chain employs TRBV30 and TRBJ2-7; maybe TRBD2 (7 bases). With 1 base removed from V and 3 bases from J, the gap between germline ends came to 10 bases. The CDR3 runs to 13 residues. Germline-derived CDR1 and CDR2 are GTSNPN and SVGIG (reference sequence). The CDR3 DNA follows: TGTGCCTGGAGTGAGGGGGGGTTCTACGAGCAGTACTTC. Protein product: CAWSEGGFYEQYF.

This chain links TRBV30 with TRBJ2-1; D unresolved. With 4 bases removed from V and 7 bases from J, the gap between germline ends came to 14 bases. Germline loops: CDR1 GTSNPN, CDR2 SVGIG (reference sequence). The CDR3 consists of 13 residues. CDR3 nucleotide sequence: TGTGCCTGGAAGGGTGGAATTCCTAATGAGCAGTTCTTC. This gives the protein CAWKGGIPNEQFF.

The J gene is TRBJ2-3, the V gene TRBV5-1, with 12 bases aligning to TRBD2. V gave up 4 bases and J gave up 4 bases; unmatched junction bases: 10. Germline V lookup: CDR1 SGHRS, CDR2 YFSETQ. This CDR3 has 17 residues. The CDR3 sequence is CASSHPLAGGPPDTQYF. For the CDR3, the DNA is TGCGCCAGCAGCCACCCTCTAGCGGGAGGGCCGCCAGATACGCAGTATTTT.

The J gene is TRBJ2-3, the V gene TRBV15, with a weak D call TRBD2 (6 bases). CDR1 LNHNV and CDR2 YYDKDF come from the germline V gene (reference sequence). This CDR3 contains 18 residues. V lost 0 bases, J lost 0 bases, and 16 bases lay in between. CDR3 region: CATSREGGGGPSTDTQYF. CDR3 bases: TGTGCCACCAGCAGAGAGGGAGGTGGCGGCCCTAGCACAGATACGCAGTATTTT.

CDR3 region: CASSATGTRGDTQYF. The CDR3 DNA reads TGCGCCAGCAGCGCAACCGGGACTAGAGGAGATACGCAGTATTTT. V and J are TRBV5-1 and TRBJ2-3; TRBD2 matches 8 bases. CDR1 is SGHRS and CDR2 is YFSETQ in the germline V gene. V trimming: 4 bases; J trimming: 5 bases; junction bases outside the gene matches: 9. The CDR3 length is 15 residues.

CDR3 region: CASSGSSGAYEQYF. In DNA, the CDR3 is TGTGCCAGCAGCGGATCTAGCGGAGCCTACGAGCAGTACTTC. The rearrangement joins TRBV7-2 to TRBJ2-7; 7 positions match TRBD2. Germline loops: CDR1 SGHTA, CDR2 FQGNSA. The CDR3 runs to 14 residues. V shed 5 bases and J 2 bases; nucleotides not matched to a gene: 6. The complete variable domain, with remaining parts taken from reference TRBV7-2 and TRBJ2-7, reads GAGVSQSPSNKVTEKGKDVELRCDPISGHTALYWYRQSLGQGLEFLIYFQGNSAPDKSGLPSDRFSAERTGGSVSTLTIQRTQQEDSAVYLCASSGSSGAYEQYFGPGTRLTVT.